Presented here are 12 T cell receptor beta chains from one specimen sequenced in a study of identical twins. TCRdb redid the calling of the 5' RACE reads with MiXCR, one entry per CDR3 protein. The data contain fewer than 250,000 distinct CDR3 sequences, 9.4% of them singletons. Sequenced: memory (CD45RO+) T cells sorted from blood. Source of these receptors: a woman younger than 35 in good health.

There are a few counts of this clonotype. J is TRBJ1-1 and V is TRBV12-3 or TRBV12-4; D unclear. CDR3 length: 16 residues. V lost 5 bases, J lost 4 bases, and 20 bases lay in between. This chain's CDR3 is CASSVGVGWGGTEAFF. For the CDR3, the DNA is TGTGCCAGCAGTGTAGGTGTCGGGTGGGGAGGCACTGAAGCTTTCTTT.

This clonotype was found a few times. The chain couples TRBV20-1 to TRBJ1-2; maybe TRBD1 (5 bases). Trimming left V 5 bases short and J 4 bases short, with 14 bases between. Germline V CDR1 and CDR2: DFQATT, SNEGSKA (reference sequence). The CDR3 is 13 amino acids. Written as DNA, the CDR3 is TGCAGTGCTGTTGACAGCCCAATCTATGGCTACACCTTC. This sequence encodes CSAVDSPIYGYTF.

This clonotype appeared a few times. The chain joins TRBV7-2 to TRBJ1-3, with D hard to call. There are 13 residues in the CDR3. The germline gives CDR1 SGHTA, CDR2 FQGNSA. Trimming removed 5 bases from V and 4 bases from J, with 9 bases in between. The CDR3 loop reads CASSPRGGNTIYF. CDR3 sequence (DNA): TGTGCCAGCAGCCCTCGGGGAGGAAACACCATATATTTT. The full variable domain, rest sourced from reference TRBV7-2 and TRBJ1-3, is GAGVSQSPSNKVTEKGKDVELRCDPISGHTALYWYRQSLGQGLEFLIYFQGNSAPDKSGLPSDRFSAERTGGSVSTLTIQRTQQEDSAVYLCASSPRGGNTIYFGEGSWLTVV.

V and J are TRBV7-9 and TRBJ2-1, with 9 bases that match TRBD2. This CDR3 is 15 amino acids long. Per the germline V gene, CDR1 is SEHNR and CDR2 is FQNEAQ (reference sequence). V gave up 6 bases and J gave up 4 bases; unmatched junction bases: 7. The CDR3 DNA reads TGTGCCAGCAGGGACGGTAGCGGGGGTTACAATGAGCAGTTCTTC. This codes for CASRDGSGGYNEQFF.

This chain uses TRBV20-1 with TRBJ2-4, with D tentatively TRBD2 (6 bases). The CDR3 extends over 14 amino acids. The V gene lost 8 bases and the J gene lost 0 bases, with 14 bases spanning the gap. CDR1 is DFQATT and CDR2 is SNEGSKA in the germline V gene (reference sequence). The CDR3 region has the DNA TGCAGTACCGTTAGCGGTCTAGCCAAAAACATTCAGTACTTC. Its translation is CSTVSGLAKNIQYF.

This rearrangement joins TRBV25-1 to TRBJ2-7; tentatively, D is TRBD2 (5 bases). The germline gives CDR1 MGHDK, CDR2 SYGVNS. The ends were cut back, 3 bases at V and 3 bases at J, with 9 bases in the middle. The CDR3 runs 13 residues. The CDR3 DNA is TGTGCCAGCAGTGACCCCGGGGACTACGAGCAGTACTTC. Protein: CASSDPGDYEQYF.

This chain's CDR3 is CASSSKPGLDYGYTF. In DNA form, the CDR3 reads TGTGCCAGCAGTTCTAAGCCGGGGTTGGACTATGGCTACACCTTC. The chain joins TRBV9 to TRBJ1-2; D remains ambiguous. This CDR3 has 15 amino acids. Germline lookup yields CDR1 SGDLS and CDR2 YYNGEE. The ends were cut back, 5 bases at V and 3 bases at J, with 17 bases in the middle.

This clonotype was counted ten times or more. The chain links TRBV6-6 to TRBJ1-5; no firm D call. This CDR3 spans 11 amino acids. The germline V and J ends were trimmed by 5 bases and 7 bases, with 6 bases remaining between them. Germline CDR1 MNHNY, CDR2 SVGAGI (reference sequence). This chain's CDR3 is CASSTGQPQHF. CDR3 DNA sequence: TGTGCCAGCAGTACGGGACAGCCCCAGCATTTT.

This clonotype was recorded a few times. The CDR3 DNA reads as TGCAGTGCTAGAAAAGGGGGGGGTCGTGGCTACACCTTC. Its translation: CSARKGGGRGYTF. This rearrangement joins TRBV20-1 to TRBJ1-2; TRBD1 might be the D (6 bases). The CDR3 is 13 amino acids. Trimming stripped 2 bases from V and 7 bases from J, with 14 bases between. Germline V CDR1 and CDR2: DFQATT, SNEGSKA (reference sequence).

This clonotype was seen repeatedly, ten times or more. The chain has TRBV11-2 and TRBJ2-1; D unresolved. Trimming cost V 5 bases and J 0 bases, with 14 bases left between them. CDR1 and CDR2 from the germline V gene are SGHAT and FQNNGV. The CDR3 contains 16 residues. The CDR3: CASSLGPSSSYNEQFF. In nucleotides, the CDR3 is TGTGCCAGCAGCCTAGGGCCGTCGAGCTCCTACAATGAGCAGTTCTTC.

Only a few counts were recorded for this clonotype. V usage is TRBV20-1 and J usage is TRBJ1-1; D is possibly TRBD1 (6 bases). This CDR3 region has 14 residues. Germline V gene data show CDR1 as DFQATT and CDR2 as SNEGSKA (reference sequence). CDR3: CRAAGGGSDTEAFF. CDR3 in DNA: TGCAGGGCGGCTGGGGGCGGGAGCGACACTGAAGCTTTCTTT.

In its sample, this clonotype was seen many times. The chain's CDR3 is CASNVGEPPYEQYF. DNA for the CDR3: TGTGCCAGCAACGTAGGGGAGCCTCCTTACGAGCAGTACTTC. The rearrangement joins TRBV7-2 to TRBJ2-7; the D gene could be TRBD1 or TRBD2 (5 bases each). The CDR3 covers 14 residues. Germline V gene lookup returns CDR1 SGHTA and CDR2 FQGNSA. V lost 7 bases and J lost 4, with 17 bases in between.